This T cell receptor (beta chain) is from a study of cytomegalovirus exposure and HLA in healthy donors. Healthy individuals who donated bone marrow served as the donors. Primers: 60 Vbeta forward and 13 Jbeta reverse. The repertoire was sequenced with immunoSEQ multiplex PCR; TCRdb's copy has only in-frame clones and lacks some. The sample includes around 200,000 clones, 65% to 85% of them seen just once. The V and J ends lost 5 bases and 4 bases, in that order; junction bases with no gene match: 13. The CDR3 runs 17 residues. Germline CDR1 reads LNHDA; CDR2 reads SQIVND (reference sequence). Findings and limits, study-wide: TCR sequences were mostly rare, though some public TCRs occurred in many donors. TRBV6-2, TRBV6-3 and other indistinguishable V segments were excluded. V- and J-gene trimming of TCR beta was linked (in a later analysis) to a missense DCLRE1C variant.

Comments on this clone: Its antigen remains unknown.

Sequencing used PBMCs. V and J are TRBV19 and TRBJ1-5; TRBD1 matches 8 bases. The receptor's source is a man aged 50 or older in good health and CMV-seronegative. CDR3 residues: CASSFQGAILLNQPQHF. In nucleotides, the CDR3 is TGTGCCAGTAGTTTTCAGGGGGCTATATTACTAAATCAGCCCCAGCATTTT.